These 30 T cell receptor beta chains came from one sample sequenced in a study of T cell clones after liver transplantation. TCRdb's table, derived via immunoSEQ multiplex PCR, lists solely in-frame clones and lacks some. The profile shows around 100,000 clones, roughly four fifths of them singletons. Sequencing was performed on CD4+ T cells from blood, taken before liver transplant. All receptors come from a human donor who received a liver transplant.

This chain joins TRBV18 and TRBJ1-3; D remains unclear. The CDR3 has 15 amino acids. The germline V and J ends were trimmed by 1 base and 0 bases, with 7 bases remaining between them. Germline CDR1 reads KGHSH; CDR2 reads LQKENI. CDR3 protein: CASSPQLGSGNTIYF. CDR3 coding DNA: TGTGCCAGCTCACCACAGCTAGGCTCTGGAAACACCATATATTTT.

The chain is built from TRBV11-2 and TRBJ2-1; a possible D gene is TRBD1 (5 bases). The germline CDR1 and CDR2 sequences are SGHAT and FQNNGV. Trimming removed 5 bases from V and 4 bases from J, with 21 bases in between. The CDR3 is 17 amino acids. The DNA of the CDR3 is TGTGCCAGCAGCCTTAGTGGGCTGTCCAGGGCATACAATGAGCAGTTCTTC. The encoded protein is CASSLSGLSRAYNEQFF.

This chain links TRBV7-3 with TRBJ1-2; possible D gene TRBD1, 5 bases. CDR3 length: 13 amino acids. The germline V gene encodes CDR1 SGHTA and CDR2 FQGTGA. The V end was cut by 0 bases, the J end by 7 bases, with 9 bases between. The CDR3 sequence: CASSLTGTGGYTF. The CDR3 nucleotides read TGTGCCAGCAGCTTAACGGGGACGGGTGGCTACACCTTC.

This clone showed up just once. The chain uses TRBV6-6 and TRBJ2-2; 8 positions agree with TRBD2. The CDR3 sequence is 14 residues long. Germline CDR1 is MNHNY and CDR2 is SVGAGI (reference sequence). The trim removed 6 bases at V and 1 base at J, leaving 1 base unmatched. CDR3 protein: CASRLAENTGELFF. The CDR3 bases are TGTGCCAGCAGACTAGCGGAGAACACCGGGGAGCTGTTTTTT.

This clone was counted between two and nine times. The rearrangement uses TRBV19 and TRBJ1-4; D gene unclear. V shed 1 base and J shed 5 bases, with 11 bases lying between them. Germline V lookup: CDR1 LNHDA, CDR2 SQIVND (reference sequence). This CDR3 spans 15 amino acids. The CDR3, as DNA: TGTGCCAGTAGTATAGGGTCTGCCGGGAATGAAAAACTGTTTTTT. Encoded protein: CASSIGSAGNEKLFF. Supplemented by reference TRBV19 and TRBJ1-4, the full variable domain reads DGGITQSPKYLFRKEGQNVTLSCEQNLNHDAMYWYRQDPGQGLRLIYYSQIVNDFQKGDIAEGYSVSREKKESFPLTVTSAQKNPTAFYLCASSIGSAGNEKLFFGSGTQLSVL.

CDR3 loop: CASSELGKKGSNEPQHF. In DNA form, the CDR3 reads TGCGCCAGCAGTGAGTTGGGCAAAAAGGGATCGAACGAGCCCCAGCATTTT. The chain recombines TRBV10-2 with TRBJ1-5; D is unresolved. The CDR3 has 17 amino acids. V was trimmed by 1 base and J by 8 bases, leaving 21 bases between them. Per germline, CDR1 WSHSY and CDR2 SAAADI.

The gene calls are TRBV5-1 and TRBJ2-2; D may be TRBD1 or TRBD2 (5 bases each). CDR3 size: 16 residues. Germline assignment: CDR1 SGHRS and CDR2 YFSETQ. V dropped 1 base and J dropped 0 bases, with 10 bases sitting between them. CDR3 loop: CASSLTGLANTGELFF. In nucleotides, the CDR3 is TGCGCCAGCAGCTTGACAGGACTCGCGAACACCGGGGAGCTGTTTTTT.

V and J are TRBV5-6 and TRBJ1-1; 8 bases line up with TRBD1. CDR3 size: 15 residues. Germline V gene lookup returns CDR1 SGHDT and CDR2 YYEEEE. With 4 bases clipped from V and 0 bases from J, the junction kept 5 bases outside the gene matches. The DNA of the CDR3 is TGTGCCAGCAGCCGGACAGGGTTTATGAACACTGAAGCTTTCTTT. Protein: CASSRTGFMNTEAFF.

This clone was recorded once. This sequence joins TRBV4-2 and TRBJ2-7; TRBD1 is a possible D gene (5 bases). Trimming cost V 0 bases and J 2 bases, with 11 bases left between them. Germline V gene lookup returns CDR1 LGHNA and CDR2 YNFKEQ. The CDR3 sequence is 15 residues long. The CDR3 spells CASSQDQGFTYEQYF. CDR3 coding DNA: TGTGCCAGCAGCCAAGACCAGGGTTTTACCTACGAGCAGTACTTC.

This clone was seen only once. This chain uses TRBV19 with TRBJ1-1; D is unresolved. Germline V gene lookup returns CDR1 LNHDA and CDR2 SQIVND (reference sequence). This CDR3 region has 17 residues. Trimming cost V 5 bases and J 0 bases, with 19 bases left between them. CDR3 in amino acids: CASSPQAGGGVNTEAFF. For the CDR3, the DNA is TGTGCCAGTAGTCCCCAGGCCGGCGGTGGGGTGAACACTGAAGCTTTCTTT.

The V call is TRBV7-8, the J call TRBJ2-3; possible D gene TRBD2, 6 bases. The ends were cut back, 4 bases at V and 4 bases at J, with 9 bases in the middle. CDR3 length: 13 amino acids. Germline CDR1 reads SGHVS; CDR2 reads FQNEAQ. Here the CDR3 DNA reads TGTGCCAGCAGCTCTCGCGGGGCAGATACGCAGTATTTT. It is translated as CASSSRGADTQYF.

The CDR3 nucleotides are TGTGCCAGCAGCGAGCGACAGGGGACCATGAACACTGAAGCTTTCTTT. It translates to CASSERQGTMNTEAFF. The rearrangement uses TRBV28 and TRBJ1-1, with TRBD1 matching 8 bases. CDR1 MDHEN and CDR2 SYDVKM come from the germline V gene. CDR3 length: 16 residues. Trimming cost V 6 bases and J 0 bases; bases outside gene matches: 9.

V is TRBV5-1 and J is TRBJ2-5, with 10 bases fitting TRBD2. V lost 4 bases and J lost 1; bases outside the gene matches: 7. The CDR3 contains 16 residues. CDR1 and CDR2 from the germline V gene are SGHRS and YFSETQ. This chain's CDR3 is CASSPWTSGRQETQYF. CDR3 coding DNA: TGCGCCAGCAGCCCATGGACTAGCGGCCGCCAAGAGACCCAGTACTTC.

This clone was detected only a few times. This chain connects TRBV11-2 to TRBJ2-7, with D possibly being TRBD1 (5 bases). V lost 2 bases and J 5 bases, leaving 13 bases between the germline ends. Germline CDR1 reads SGHAT; CDR2 reads FQNNGV. The CDR3 extends over 14 amino acids. In DNA form, the CDR3 reads TGTGCCAGCAGCTTAAATCAGGGTTTCCACGAGCAGTACTTC. Translating gives CASSLNQGFHEQYF.

This chain connects TRBV7-9 to TRBJ2-7; D is possibly TRBD2 (5 bases). Per germline, CDR1 SEHNR and CDR2 FQNEAQ (reference sequence). CDR3 length equals 14 residues. V lost 5 bases and J lost 4, with 15 bases in between. CDR3 sequence: CASSLGKGAYEQYF. The CDR3 nucleotides are TGTGCCAGCAGCCTCGGGAAGGGAGCTTACGAGCAGTACTTC.

The chain carries TRBV7-9 and TRBJ1-2; D unclear. This CDR3 is 14 amino acids long. V was shortened by 5 bases and J by 7 bases, with 17 bases between the two germline ends. Germline CDR1 and CDR2: SEHNR and FQNEAQ (reference sequence). For the CDR3, the DNA is TGTGCCAGCAGCCCCATAGGCGGGAGAAGTGGCTACACCTTC. Translated, it gives CASSPIGGRSGYTF.

The CDR3 sequence is CASSLVPSDRTNTGELFF. The CDR3 bases are TGCGCCAGCAGCTTGGTCCCATCGGACAGAACGAACACCGGGGAGCTGTTTTTT. The V gene is TRBV5-1, the J gene TRBJ2-2, with a weak D call TRBD1 (6 bases). Per germline, CDR1 SGHRS and CDR2 YFSETQ. There are 18 residues in the CDR3. Trimming left V 0 bases short and J 0 bases short, with 15 bases between.

The chain recombines TRBV7-6 with TRBJ1-5; D is unclear. V was trimmed by 2 bases and J by 4 bases, leaving 12 bases between them. Germline loops: CDR1 SGHVS, CDR2 FNYEAQ. This CDR3 is 15 amino acids long. The CDR3 bases are TGTGCCAGCAGCTTACTGGGCGGGGAGAATCAGCCCCAGCATTTT. It is translated as CASSLLGGENQPQHF.

This clone has only one observation. The CDR3 nucleotides read TGTGCCAGCAGCTTATCTTCGACCGTCCCCAGGCAGTTCTTC. This sequence encodes CASSLSSTVPRQFF. The rearrangement links TRBV11-3 to TRBJ2-1; D gene ambiguous. The length of the CDR3 is 14 residues. V dropped 2 bases and J dropped 12 bases, with 17 bases sitting between them. Germline CDR1 is SGHNT and CDR2 is YENEEA. Full variable domain (remainder filled in from reference TRBV11-3 and TRBJ2-1): EAGVVQSPRYKIIEKKQPVAFWCNPISGHNTLYWYLQNLGQGPELLIRYENEEAVDDSQLPKDRFSAERLKGVDSTLKIQPAELGDSAVYLCASSLSSTVPRQFFGPGTRLTVL.

The gene calls are TRBV2 and TRBJ2-7; tentative D call: TRBD2 (5 bases). The CDR3 consists of 15 residues. Germline V gene sequence: CDR1 SNHLY, CDR2 FYNNEI. With 1 base removed from V and 0 bases from J, the gap between germline ends came to 10 bases. Here the CDR3 reads CASSEGTTSSYEQYF. For the CDR3, the DNA is TGTGCCAGCAGTGAAGGAACTACTAGCTCCTACGAGCAGTACTTC.

The V gene is TRBV2, the J gene TRBJ2-1, with D unclear. Germline-derived CDR1 and CDR2 are SNHLY and FYNNEI. V was clipped by 7 bases and J by 14 bases, with 18 bases between them. This CDR3 comprises 12 residues. CDR3 residues: CASKADHQCEFF. CDR3 DNA: TGTGCCAGCAAAGCAGATCACCAATGCGAGTTCTTC.

The genes are TRBV2 and TRBJ2-3, with a possible D match to TRBD2 (5 bases). Germline CDR1 and CDR2: SNHLY and FYNNEI. V was pared by 3 bases and J by 0 bases, with 13 bases between. This CDR3 contains 16 residues. The CDR3 is CASSDLAGSSTDTQYF. The CDR3 region has the DNA TGTGCCAGCAGTGATTTGGCGGGCTCTAGCACAGATACGCAGTATTTT.

This sequence joins TRBV7-8 and TRBJ2-1; TRBD2 might be the D (5 bases). Trimming stripped 1 base from V and 15 bases from J, with 10 bases between. The CDR3 sequence is 11 residues long. The germline V gene has CDR1 SGHVS and CDR2 FQNEAQ. CDR3 in amino acids: CASSLGIGGFF. CDR3 bases: TGTGCCAGCAGCTTAGGGATAGGAGGGTTCTTC.

This chain links TRBV7-9 with TRBJ2-2; D tentatively fits TRBD1 or TRBD2 (5 bases each). This CDR3 is built from 13 residues. From germline, CDR1 is SEHNR and CDR2 FQNEAQ (reference sequence). Trimming left V 2 bases short and J 7 bases short, with 8 bases between. In DNA form, the CDR3 reads TGTGCCAGCAGCTTACCAGGGAGCGGGGAGCTGTTTTTT. As protein: CASSLPGSGELFF.

This clone was counted between two and nine times. The chain employs TRBV7-2 and TRBJ1-5; D perhaps matches TRBD1 (5 bases). There are 13 residues in the CDR3. The V and J ends lost 5 bases and 4 bases respectively, with 9 bases between them. The germline V gene has CDR1 SGHTA and CDR2 FQGNSA. The CDR3 reads CASSPDRNQPQHF. The CDR3 DNA sequence: TGTGCCAGCAGCCCTGACAGAAATCAGCCCCAGCATTTT.

The rearrangement links TRBV19 to TRBJ2-6; D remains unclear. Looked up from germline, CDR1 is LNHDA and CDR2 is SQIVND (reference sequence). V was shortened by 2 bases and J by 0 bases, with 5 bases between the two germline ends. The CDR3 runs 15 residues. CDR3 sequence (DNA): TGTGCCAGTAGTATATGGGGCTCTGGGGCCAACGTCCTGACTTTC. As protein: CASSIWGSGANVLTF.

The chain carries TRBV5-4 and TRBJ1-2; weak D call: TRBD1 (6 bases). V was pared by 1 base and J by 8 bases, with 15 bases between. The CDR3 has 14 amino acids. Germline assignment: CDR1 SGHNT and CDR2 YYREEE (reference sequence). The CDR3 DNA reads as TGTGCCAGCAGCTTGATCGGACAGCTAGCCGGCTACACCTTC. The encoded protein is CASSLIGQLAGYTF.

V gene TRBV7-8 combines with J gene TRBJ2-5; 8 bases fit TRBD1. Trimming removed 1 base from V and 6 bases from J; junction bases left unmatched: 7. The CDR3 sequence is 15 residues long. Germline CDR1 and CDR2: SGHVS and FQNEAQ. The CDR3 nucleotides read TGTGCCAGCAGCTTAGTTGGGACAGGCTCGCAGACCCAGTACTTC. Encoded protein: CASSLVGTGSQTQYF. Using reference TRBV7-8 and TRBJ2-5 for the parts outside the CDR3, the full variable domain is GAGVSQSPRYKVAKRGQDVALRCDPISGHVSLFWYQQALGQGPEFLTYFQNEAQLDKSGLPSDRFFAERPEGSVSTLKIQRTQQEDSAVYLCASSLVGTGSQTQYFGPGTRLLVL.

The rearrangement uses TRBV11-2 and TRBJ1-1; D not resolved. The CDR3 runs to 15 residues. Germline V gene lookup returns CDR1 SGHAT and CDR2 FQNNGV. Trimming stripped 5 bases from V and 0 bases from J, with 13 bases between. The CDR3: CASSPFGLMNTEAFF. In DNA, the CDR3 is TGTGCCAGCAGCCCCTTCGGATTGATGAACACTGAAGCTTTCTTT.

The chain is built from TRBV2 and TRBJ1-4, with TRBD1 as a possible D gene (5 bases). The length of the CDR3 is 14 residues. From germline, CDR1 is SNHLY and CDR2 FYNNEI. V lost 7 bases and J 5 bases, leaving 14 bases between the germline ends. DNA of the CDR3: TGTGCCAGCAACGGTGGGACGTCAAATGAAAAACTGTTTTTT. The encoded protein is CASNGGTSNEKLFF.